This record concerns one T cell receptor (beta chain) sequence. The antigen is not known. This specimen comes from a study of shared clonotypes between healthy human individuals. Study-level points and caveats: In general, naive subsets displayed greater estimated richness than memory subsets did. Depth was large, yet rarefaction showed that sorted-subset sequencing was incomplete. Clonotype sharing across several donors was observed for about 5.2% of naive CD4 clonotypes.

In replicate PCRs of sorted subsets, roughly 200 ng DNA, approximately 32,000 T cell genomes, was used. Repertoires were generated with immunoSEQ multiplex PCR, while TCRdb's copy carries only in-frame clones and drops some. Among millions of clones listed, 93% were seen once. Sequenced input: naive CD4+ T cells from PBMCs. This sample's subset: CD45RA+ positively selected. This receptor was identified in a man between 18 and 29 years old in good health. Some clones in this sample may be carry-over from other donors' samples.

CDR3 sequence (DNA): TGTGCCAGCAGCGCGGATCAAGTTGGCGGGGCTTTCTTT. Its translation: CASSADQVGGAFF. The J gene is TRBJ1-1, the V gene TRBV9, with D hard to call. V dropped 3 bases and J dropped 11 bases, with 17 bases sitting between them. The germline V gene has CDR1 SGDLS and CDR2 YYNGEE. The CDR3 runs 13 residues.